The rows below give T cell receptor beta chains drawn from one sample of a study of blood T cell repertoires in COVID-19. The repertoire was sequenced with immunoSEQ multiplex PCR; TCRdb's copy has only in-frame clones and lacks some. Here the sample spans 300,000 to 400,000 clones, 80% to 90% being singletons. The sequenced sample was peripheral blood. The receptors stem from a man aged 30 to 39 with COVID-19, enrolled during active disease. Both conserved end residues are part of each CDR3. A D gene is named only where the DNA matches it firmly. Expanded clones get a size class; other rows say once, few or many, or leave the size out.

. TRBJ2-5 14 . TRBV3-1/TRBV3-2 CASSQRGSAETQYF TGTGCCAGCAGCCAAAGAGGTAGTGCGGAGACCCAGTACTTC
TRBD2 TRBJ2-5 17 . TRBV19 CASSIGSSGAIRETQYF TGTGCCAGTAGTATAGGCAGTAGCGGGGCAATAAGAGAGACCCAGTACTTC
. TRBJ1-2 14 . TRBV6-5 CASTAGDTSYGYTF TGTGCCAGCACTGCTGGGGACACAAGCTATGGCTACACCTTC
. TRBJ1-5 14 . TRBV10-2 CASSEAASNQPQHF TGCGCCAGCAGTGAAGCCGCCTCGAATCAGCCCCAGCATTTT
. TRBJ2-1 13 . TRBV6-5 CASSNGQLNEQFF TGTGCCAGCAGCAACGGACAGCTCAATGAGCAGTTCTTC
TRBD1 TRBJ2-7 17 . TRBV9 CASSVVRKTGVPYEQYF TGTGCCAGCAGCGTAGTTCGGAAGACAGGGGTACCCTACGAGCAGTACTTC
. TRBJ2-7 15 once TRBV7-9 CASSLAIGLSYEQYF TGTGCCAGCAGCTTAGCGATCGGGTTGTCCTACGAGCAGTACTTC
. TRBJ1-1 13 once TRBV19 CASSAQKNTEAFF TGTGCCAGTAGTGCCCAGAAGAACACTGAAGCTTTCTTT
TRBD2 TRBJ2-7 15 . TRBV7-9 CASSSGLAQNYEQYF TGTGCCAGCAGCAGCGGACTAGCCCAGAACTACGAGCAGTACTTC
TRBD1 TRBJ1-1 13 . TRBV2 CASSNGQGRGAFF TGTGCCAGCAGCAACGGACAGGGCCGGGGAGCTTTCTTT
TRBD1 TRBJ1-2 16 . TRBV7-3 CASSAGQGLAAGGYTF TGTGCCAGCAGCGCCGGACAGGGCCTGGCGGCAGGTGGCTACACCTTC
TRBD1 TRBJ1-1 15 . TRBV5-4 CASSTGQGQRTEAFF TGTGCCAGCAGCACCGGACAGGGGCAGCGGACTGAAGCTTTCTTT
. TRBJ1-4 16 once TRBV27 CASSLSFGAFNEKLFF TGTGCCAGCAGTTTATCGTTTGGGGCCTTTAATGAAAAACTGTTTTTT
TRBD1 TRBJ2-7 16 . TRBV24-1 CATSVLRGTGVEEQYF TGTGCCACCAGTGTCCTTCGGGGGACAGGGGTTGAGGAGCAGTACTTC
TRBD1 TRBJ1-1 13 . TRBV29-1 CSVNRGAHTEAFF TGCAGCGTGAACAGGGGGGCTCACACTGAAGCTTTCTTT
. TRBJ1-2 15 . TRBV7-2 CASSLARAARYGYTF TGTGCCAGCAGCTTAGCGAGGGCTGCTAGGTATGGCTACACCTTC
TRBD1 TRBJ2-5 14 . TRBV27 CASSPNRGEGTQYF TGTGCCAGCAGTCCGAACAGGGGCGAGGGGACCCAGTACTTC
. TRBJ2-1 16 once TRBV11-2 CASSASGTGAYNEQFF TGTGCCAGCAGCGCCTCCGGGACTGGAGCCTACAATGAGCAGTTCTTC
. TRBJ2-3 12 . TRBV19 CASSIGGDTQYF TGTGCCAGTAGTATTGGGGGGGATACGCAGTATTTT
. TRBJ1-6 17 . TRBV7-2 CASSLSWWGLGNSPLHF TGTGCCAGCAGCTTAAGTTGGTGGGGACTCGGTAATTCACCCCTCCACTTT
TRBD1 TRBJ1-2 14 . TRBV5-4 CASSIGQGSSGYTF TGTGCCAGCAGCATAGGACAGGGGAGTAGCGGCTACACCTTC
. TRBJ1-3 16 once TRBV25-1 CASSEWSPTRGNTIYF TGTGCCAGCAGTGAATGGTCCCCTACGAGAGGAAACACCATATATTTT
TRBD2 TRBJ2-5 15 few TRBV13 CASSSLAGGPETQYF TGTGCCAGCAGCTCACTAGCGGGGGGGCCCGAGACCCAGTACTTC
TRBD2 TRBJ2-1 17 . TRBV12-5 CASGSTGTSGLYNEQFF TGTGCTAGTGGTTCCACCGGGACTAGCGGCCTCTACAATGAGCAGTTCTTC
TRBD2 TRBJ2-7 16 . TRBV6-2/TRBV6-3 CASSRPTSGGSYEQYF TGTGCCAGCAGCCGCCCGACTAGCGGGGGGTCCTACGAGCAGTACTTC
TRBD1 TRBJ1-5 18 . TRBV7-2 CASSSETGGTGGTQPQHF TGTGCCAGCAGCTCCGAAACCGGAGGGACAGGGGGCACTCAGCCCCAGCATTTT
. TRBJ2-5 13 . TRBV7-2 CASGALETGTQYF TGTGCCAGCGGCGCCCTAGAGACGGGGACCCAGTACTTC
TRBD1 TRBJ2-7 15 once TRBV7-6 CATQLRQGAGYEQYF TGTGCCACGCAACTTAGACAGGGGGCAGGATACGAGCAGTACTTC
. TRBJ2-2 14 few TRBV6-5 CASTSDRNTGELFF TGTGCCAGCACCTCGGACAGGAACACCGGGGAGCTGTTTTTT
. TRBJ1-2 13 . TRBV10-3 CAISEQTNYGYTF TGTGCCATCAGTGAACAGACTAACTATGGCTACACCTTC
. TRBJ1-1 13 . TRBV11-1 CASSFQGNTEAFF TGTGCCAGCAGCTTTCAGGGAAACACTGAAGCTTTCTTT